The 14 T cell receptor beta chains reported below all come from one sample, sequenced in a study of blood T cells in healthy people across ages. Next came a second PCR, run for about 7 to 12 cycles, which used a sample-barcoded 5' primer along with a J-beta primer mix. TCRdb used MiXCR to reprocess the 5' RACE reads, holding one entry per CDR3 protein. The sample contains about 1.5 million distinct CDR3 sequences, roughly 45% of which appear only once. The sample was blood. Source of these receptors: a young woman in good health.

The chain has TRBV6-1 and TRBJ2-7; possibly TRBD2 for D (6 bases). The CDR3 loop spans 14 amino acids. The germline V and J ends were trimmed by 3 bases and 7 bases, with 16 bases remaining between them. Germline V lookup: CDR1 MNHNS, CDR2 SASEGT. The CDR3 loop reads CASSDGGSWAEQYF. For the CDR3, the DNA is TGTGCCAGCAGTGACGGGGGATCGTGGGCTGAGCAGTACTTC.

To note about this clonotype: A much more abundant neighbour one base away suggests this may be a read error. The genes are TRBV12-5 and TRBJ2-1, with D hard to call. The CDR3 loop spans 11 amino acids. Trimming stripped 1 base from V and 13 bases from J, with 8 bases between. Germline loops: CDR1 LGHNT, CDR2 FRNRAP. Written as DNA, the CDR3 is TGTGCTAGTGGTTTGGAAGAGACCCAGTTCTTC. Amino acids: CASGLEETQFF.

The V gene is TRBV6-5, the J gene TRBJ1-1; 7 nucleotides agree with TRBD1. This CDR3 has 15 amino acids. V lost 4 bases to trimming and J lost 1 base; unmatched junction nucleotides: 6. Looked up from germline, CDR1 is MNHEY and CDR2 is SVGAGI. The CDR3 is CASSSNRGPNTEAFF. Written as DNA, the CDR3 is TGTGCCAGCAGTTCAAACAGGGGACCGAACACTGAAGCTTTCTTT.

This clonotype was recorded a few times. The chain is built from TRBV6-5 and TRBJ2-5; TRBD2 aligns across 7 bases. Germline assignment: CDR1 MNHEY and CDR2 SVGAGI. The V gene end was trimmed by 4 bases and the J gene end by 4 bases; junction bases not matched to a gene: 6. This CDR3 is 14 amino acids long. As DNA, the CDR3 is TGTGCCAGCAGTTCCCCCGGGGAGGGAGAGACCCAGTACTTC. Protein: CASSSPGEGETQYF.

The rearrangement joins TRBV12-3 or TRBV12-4 to TRBJ1-1, with D uncertain. V was shortened by 7 bases and J by 3 bases, with 15 bases between the two germline ends. There are 14 residues in the CDR3. CDR3 sequence reads: CASTPGRVHTEAFF. The CDR3 nucleotides are TGTGCCAGCACCCCCGGGAGGGTTCACACTGAAGCTTTCTTT.

The chain recombines TRBV28 with TRBJ1-2; D is unresolved. Per the germline V gene, CDR1 is MDHEN and CDR2 is SYDVKM. The CDR3 sequence is 14 residues long. The ends were cut back, 7 bases at V and 2 bases at J, with 14 bases in the middle. The CDR3 nucleotides read TGTGCCAGCACCCTCGGAGTACCCAACTATGGCTACACCTTC. Translated: CASTLGVPNYGYTF.

The V gene is TRBV15, the J gene TRBJ2-4; 8 nucleotides line up with TRBD1. The J call may not be correct, given that the DNA end is closer to TRBJ2-7. CDR3 length: 13 residues. In germline, CDR1 is LNHNV, CDR2 YYDKDF (reference sequence). The CDR3 here is CAARTGHTYEQYF. The CDR3 DNA sequence: TGTGCCGCGCGGACAGGGCACACCTACGAGCAGTACTTC.

The genes are TRBV12-3 or TRBV12-4 and TRBJ1-2; TRBD1 matches at 7 bases. The CDR3 length is 13 residues. The J segment lost 4 bases and the V segment lost 7 bases, leaving 6 bases of the junction unmatched. For the CDR3, the DNA is TGTGCCAGCACCGAACAGGGGAGCTATGGCTACACCTTC. Translation: CASTEQGSYGYTF.

The V and J genes are TRBV20-1 and TRBJ1-1; D remains ambiguous. Per the germline V gene, CDR1 is DFQATT and CDR2 is SNEGSKA (reference sequence). CDR3 length: 13 residues. The DNA of the CDR3 is TGCGGTGGCAACCAAGGGCGGGGCACTGAAGCTTTCTTT. It specifies CGGNQGRGTEAFF.

Only a few counts were recorded for this clonotype. The V and J genes are TRBV7-3 and TRBJ2-3, with TRBD2 matching over 7 bases. V shed 6 bases, J shed 6 bases, and the junction held 6 bases outside the gene matches. CDR3 length equals 13 residues. CDR1 and CDR2 from the germline V gene are SGHTA and FQGTGA. CDR3 sequence reads: CASSGGGCDTQYF. The CDR3, as DNA: TGTGCCAGCAGTGGGGGGGGGTGCGATACGCAGTATTTT.

The chain recombines TRBV3-1 with TRBJ2-1; 7 positions agree with TRBD1. V shed 4 bases, J shed 5 bases, and the junction held 8 bases outside the gene matches. CDR1 is LGHDT and CDR2 is YNNKEL in the germline V gene (reference sequence). This CDR3 is 15 amino acids long. CDR3 amino acids: CASSRQGTVDNEQFF. CDR3 sequence (DNA): TGTGCCAGCAGCCGCCAGGGGACAGTCGACAATGAGCAGTTCTTC.

In DNA form, the CDR3 reads TGTGCCAGCTCACCACCCACGGGACAGGAGAATGAAAAACTGTTTTTT. This codes for CASSPPTGQENEKLFF. The chain has TRBV18 and TRBJ1-4, with TRBD1 matching 8 bases. Losses at the gene ends were 0 bases for V and 5 bases for J; bases not matched to a gene: 5. The CDR3 consists of 16 residues. In germline, CDR1 is KGHSH, CDR2 LQKENI.

This clonotype was picked up one time. This chain uses TRBV6-5 with TRBJ1-4; D is perhaps TRBD1 (5 bases). Looked up from germline, CDR1 is MNHEY and CDR2 is SVGAGI. CDR3 length: 13 residues. Deletions cut 2 bases from V and 8 bases from J, with 9 bases between. In DNA, the CDR3 is TGTGCCAGCAGTTACAGCAGGGCCGAAAAACTGTTTTTT. It is translated as CASSYSRAEKLFF.

The chain employs TRBV2 and TRBJ1-4; a weak D match, TRBD1 (5 bases). This CDR3 contains 14 residues. Trimming cost V 6 bases and J 4 bases, with 12 bases left between them. Per germline, CDR1 SNHLY and CDR2 FYNNEI. The CDR3 DNA is TGTGCCAGCAGGGGGACGACGCGTAATGAAAAACTGTTTTTT. Amino acids: CASRGTTRNEKLFF.